The rows below give T cell receptor beta chains drawn from one sample of a study of beta chain features in type 1 diabetes. Profiled with immunoSEQ multiplex PCR; TCRdb holds only in-frame clones, not every one. The sample carries about 410,000 clones, around 14% recorded once. The sample consisted of naive CD4+ T cells from blood. Source of these receptors: a young man in good health. Each CDR3 is given with its conserved first and last residue. Fields, in order: J gene, D gene, clone size, V gene, CDR3 protein, CDR3 DNA. D genes are given only for firm matches. Clone size appears in some rows only: once, few, many, or a class for an expanded clone.

TRBJ2-7	.	few	TRBV7-2	CASSLRPGPQNQYF	TGTGCCAGCAGCTTACGGCCGGGACCTCAAAACCAGTACTTC
TRBJ2-2	.	.	TRBV15	CATSREYGFNTGELFF	TGTGCCACCAGCAGAGAGTACGGGTTTAACACCGGGGAGCTGTTTTTT
TRBJ2-2	.	few	TRBV9	CASSVEGWTGELFF	TGTGCCAGCAGCGTAGAGGGCTGGACCGGGGAGCTGTTTTTT
TRBJ2-2	TRBD1	.	TRBV5-4	CASRSGTANTGELFF	TGTGCCAGCCGCTCCGGGACAGCGAACACCGGGGAGCTGTTTTTT
TRBJ2-7	TRBD1	few	TRBV29-1	CSVLVGQGTYEQYF	TGCAGCGTCCTGGTGGGACAGGGGACCTACGAGCAGTACTTC
TRBJ2-7	.	many	TRBV18	CASSTASYEQYF	TGTGCCAGCTCAACCGCCTCCTACGAGCAGTACTTC
TRBJ2-3	.	few	TRBV25-1	CASSKDHTDTQYF	TGTGCCAGCAGTAAGGACCACACAGATACGCAGTATTTT
TRBJ2-6	.	.	TRBV11-2	CASSLAGANVLTF	TGTGCCAGCAGCTTAGCTGGGGCCAACGTCCTGACTTTC
TRBJ2-5	.	few	TRBV7-6	CASSLARVVGETQYF	TGTGCCAGCAGCTTAGCGCGCGTCGTGGGGGAGACCCAGTACTTC
TRBJ1-2	TRBD1	few	TRBV6-1	CASSATGVHGYTF	TGTGCCAGCAGTGCGACAGGGGTGCATGGCTACACCTTC
TRBJ1-3	TRBD1	few	TRBV30	CAWSRTGQGNTIYF	TGTGCCTGGAGCCGGACAGGGCAGGGGAACACCATATATTTT
TRBJ2-3	.	few	TRBV5-6	CASSLEGGSTDTQYF	TGTGCCAGCAGCTTGGAGGGAGGTAGCACAGATACGCAGTATTTT
TRBJ2-5	TRBD2	few	TRBV7-2	CASSLIPSGRYQETQYF	TGTGCCAGCAGCTTAATCCCTAGCGGGAGGTACCAAGAGACCCAGTACTTC
TRBJ2-3	TRBD2	.	TRBV5-4	CASSIPGLAGLSTDTQYF	TGTGCCAGCAGCATCCCGGGACTAGCGGGACTAAGCACAGATACGCAGTATTTT
TRBJ1-5	TRBD1	.	TRBV2	CASSGTGGRYQPQHF	TGTGCCAGCAGCGGTACAGGGGGTCGTTATCAGCCCCAGCATTTT
TRBJ2-5	.	.	TRBV25-1	CASRGSEESGGETQYF	TGTGCCAGCAGGGGCTCCGAGGAATCTGGGGGAGAGACCCAGTACTTC
TRBJ2-5	TRBD2	.	TRBV29-1	CSETSGANQETQYF	TGCAGCGAAACTAGCGGGGCCAACCAAGAGACCCAGTACTTC
TRBJ2-5	TRBD2	.	TRBV10-2	CASRPGLDGTQYF	TGCGCCAGCAGGCCGGGACTAGACGGGACCCAGTACTTC
TRBJ2-7	TRBD1	few	TRBV7-6	CASSFRPGTGSYEQYF	TGTGCCAGCAGCTTCCGCCCCGGGACAGGCTCCTACGAGCAGTACTTC
TRBJ1-1	.	many	TRBV9	CASSVGAGMNTEAFF	TGTGCCAGCAGCGTAGGGGCAGGGATGAACACTGAAGCTTTCTTT
TRBJ2-5	.	few	TRBV7-6	CASSSYQETQYF	TGTGCCAGCAGCTCCTACCAAGAGACCCAGTACTTC
TRBJ2-5	.	.	TRBV7-7	CASSYTGLQETQYF	TGTGCCAGCAGCTACACAGGGCTACAAGAGACCCAGTACTTC
TRBJ1-4	.	few	TRBV7-9	CASSPLPGVGEKLFF	TGTGCCAGCAGCCCCCTCCCGGGGGTTGGGGAAAAACTGTTTTTT
TRBJ1-4	.	.	TRBV6-1	CASSELTGRSNEKLFF	TGTGCCAGCAGTGAATTAACAGGGAGGTCTAATGAAAAACTGTTTTTT
TRBJ2-7	TRBD1	.	TRBV9	CASSRDRGLFYEQYF	TGTGCCAGCAGCAGGGACAGGGGGTTATTCTACGAGCAGTACTTC
TRBJ1-5	.	.	TRBV7-2	CASSLLLQPQHF	TGTGCCAGCAGCTTATTACTTCAGCCCCAGCATTTT
TRBJ2-5	.	.	TRBV5-1	CASSPWGDRAETQYF	TGCGCCAGCAGCCCGTGGGGGGACCGGGCAGAGACCCAGTACTTC
TRBJ1-5	TRBD1	few	TRBV7-2	CASGDRANQPQHF	TGTGCCAGCGGAGACAGGGCAAATCAGCCCCAGCATTTT
TRBJ1-5	.	few	TRBV30	CAWSSPAGRDYQPQHF	TGTGCCTGGAGTTCCCCCGCGGGCAGGGATTATCAGCCCCAGCATTTT
TRBJ1-1	.	few	TRBV7-9	CASSPHAAGRTEAFF	TGTGCCAGCAGCCCGCATGCGGCGGGTAGAACTGAAGCTTTCTTT
TRBJ2-7	TRBD2	few	TRBV6-1	CASSVITSGDSYEQYF	TGTGCCAGCAGTGTGATAACTAGCGGGGACTCCTACGAGCAGTACTTC
TRBJ2-7	.	.	TRBV13	CASSLSRTVYEQYF	TGTGCCAGCAGCCTTAGCCGGACAGTCTACGAGCAGTACTTC
TRBJ1-6	TRBD1	.	TRBV5-1	CASSLSGQGRSPLHF	TGCGCCAGCAGCTTGTCAGGACAGGGGCGCTCACCCCTCCACTTT
TRBJ2-1	TRBD2	few	TRBV9	CASSAPFSGGRNNEQFF	TGTGCCAGCAGCGCCCCCTTCAGCGGGGGGAGAAACAATGAGCAGTTCTTC
TRBJ2-3	.	.	TRBV7-2	CASRPVAAVTTDTQYF	TGTGCCAGCAGACCCGTAGCGGCTGTTACCACAGATACGCAGTATTTT
TRBJ2-5	.	.	TRBV12-5	CASGPQAGFQETQYF	TGTGCTAGTGGTCCCCAGGCTGGCTTTCAAGAGACCCAGTACTTC
TRBJ2-1	.	.	TRBV5-1	CASSSPGAYNEQFF	TGCGCCAGCAGCTCCCCGGGCGCTTACAATGAGCAGTTCTTC
TRBJ2-1	.	few	TRBV30	CAWSVWDEQFF	TGTGCCTGGAGTGTATGGGATGAGCAGTTCTTC
TRBJ2-6	TRBD1	.	TRBV5-4	CASSSTGVGANVLTF	TGTGCCAGCAGCTCCACAGGGGTTGGGGCCAACGTCCTGACTTTC
TRBJ2-1	TRBD2	.	TRBV4-3	CASSLGLAGSGEQFF	TGCGCCAGCAGCCTGGGACTAGCGGGGTCTGGTGAGCAGTTCTTC
TRBJ2-1	.	.	TRBV9	CASSKTPRDEQFF	TGTGCCAGCAGCAAGACCCCCCGGGATGAGCAGTTCTTC
TRBJ2-1	.	few	TRBV9	CASTPLASYNEQFF	TGTGCCAGCACTCCACTGGCTTCCTACAATGAGCAGTTCTTC
TRBJ2-5	.	few	TRBV10-3	CAIQRGTQETQYF	TGTGCCATACAACGCGGGACCCAAGAGACCCAGTACTTC
TRBJ2-5	.	few	TRBV18	CASSPEPETQYF	TGTGCCAGCTCACCAGAGCCAGAGACCCAGTACTTC
TRBJ2-1	TRBD1	.	TRBV5-6	CATHRDRVGNEQFF	TGTGCCACCCACCGGGACAGGGTGGGCAATGAGCAGTTCTTC
TRBJ2-5	.	few	TRBV7-8	CASSSPETQYF	TGTGCCAGCAGCTCGCCCGAGACCCAGTACTTC
TRBJ1-6	.	.	TRBV9	CASSGQAGNSPLHF	TGTGCCAGCAGCGGACAGGCGGGGAATTCACCCCTCCACTTT
TRBJ2-3	.	few	TRBV5-1	CASSFMGRTADTQYF	TGCGCCAGCAGCTTCATGGGGCGGACGGCAGATACGCAGTATTTT
TRBJ1-1	.	.	TRBV29-1	CSVGGEYTEAFF	TGCAGCGTCGGAGGGGAGTACACTGAAGCTTTCTTT
TRBJ1-1	.	few	TRBV18	CASSPLQGGDTEAFF	TGTGCCAGCTCACCGTTACAGGGCGGGGACACTGAAGCTTTCTTT
TRBJ1-2	.	few	TRBV5-1	CASSLEGRTKGKDGYTF	TGCGCCAGCAGCTTGGAGGGCAGGACCAAAGGAAAGGATGGCTACACCTTC
TRBJ2-4	TRBD2	.	TRBV6-1	CASSESSGVAKNIQYF	TGTGCCAGCAGTGAAAGTAGCGGGGTAGCCAAAAACATTCAGTACTTC
TRBJ1-2	.	few	TRBV16	CASSPRRAGSNYGYTF	TGTGCCAGCAGCCCGCGCCGGGCAGGTTCTAACTATGGCTACACCTTC
TRBJ2-1	TRBD2	.	TRBV30	CAWSTLAEQFF	TGTGCCTGGAGTACACTAGCGGAGCAGTTCTTC
TRBJ2-3	TRBD2	few	TRBV9	CASSVGGSGDTQYF	TGTGCCAGCAGCGTAGGCGGTAGCGGGGATACGCAGTATTTT
TRBJ2-5	.	.	TRBV4-2	CASSQVARQETQYF	TGTGCCAGCAGCCAAGTAGCTAGGCAAGAGACCCAGTACTTC
TRBJ1-2	.	few	TRBV19	CASSVARGDHGYTF	TGTGCCAGTAGTGTGGCCCGGGGAGACCATGGCTACACCTTC